The source of this T cell receptor (beta chain) is a study of graft-versus-host responses after intestinal transplantation. The overall study: Among the recipients, all got anti-thymocyte globulin induction and then tacrolimus and steroids for about 3 years. Study-level points and caveats: Investigators detected GvH clones in recipient marrow, with some emerging earlier in ileum or blood.

Libraries were prepared by immunoSEQ multiplex PCR; TCRdb keeps only in-frame clonotypes and omits some of them. This sample has 93,000 or so clones, with 93% found just once. This clone was detected a few times. The antigen is unknown. The CDR3 extends over 16 amino acids. Deletions cut 1 base from V and 4 bases from J, with 14 bases between. Germline assignment: CDR1 MGHRA and CDR2 YSYEKL. This clonotype was sampled from a human donor who received an intestinal transplant. This material consisted of unstimulated CD8+ T cells sorted from spleen or lymph node cells, taken before intestinal transplant. V is TRBV4-1 and J is TRBJ1-3, with D perhaps TRBD1 (5 bases). In nucleotides, the CDR3 is TGCGCCAGCAGCCAAGTTGTTGGCAGGGAGGGAAACACCATATATTTT. Amino acid sequence: CASSQVVGREGNTIYF.